This T cell receptor (beta chain) comes out of a study of blood T cell repertoires in COVID-19. Methods used by the authors: Estimation of nucleated cell counts was performed using reference gene primer amplification. Profiling relied on immunoSEQ multiplex PCR, and the TCRdb table lists in-frame clones only, not all of them. V and J calls plus clone size are reproduced from that table; the DNA served to infer D and trimming. This table has around 700,000 clones, 90% appearing once. V trimming: 4 bases; J trimming: 5 bases; junction bases outside the gene matches: 4. Per germline, CDR1 SGHKS and CDR2 YYEKEE (reference sequence). This CDR3 has 15 amino acids.

What was sequenced was peripheral blood. The TCR was taken from a woman younger than 30 with acute or convalescent COVID-19. This chain links TRBV5-5 with TRBJ2-5; TRBD2 matches 14 bases. The DNA for the CDR3 is TGTGCCAGCAGCCCCGGGACTAGCGGGGGTGAGACCCAGTACTTC. This codes for CASSPGTSGGETQYF.